The 27 T cell receptor beta chains presented below share a single source sample, sequenced in a study of blood T cell repertoires in COVID-19. Assay: immunoSEQ multiplex PCR; the TCRdb copy retains only in-frame clones and omits some. This sample has 200,000 to 250,000 clones; about four fifths occur once, and the top ten carry less than 2.5%. The sample taken for sequencing was peripheral blood. The source is a woman aged 55-70 years with acute or convalescent COVID-19.

This sequence joins TRBV15 and TRBJ2-7; 7 nucleotides align to TRBD1. From germline, CDR1 is LNHNV and CDR2 YYDKDF (reference sequence). This CDR3 contains 15 residues. The V segment lost 0 bases and the J segment 5 bases; nucleotides outside the gene matches: 7. The CDR3 reads CATSRDPHRGDEQYF. CDR3 DNA: TGTGCCACCAGCAGAGATCCCCACAGGGGAGACGAGCAGTACTTC.

The chain carries TRBV7-6 and TRBJ2-2; 8 nucleotides agree with TRBD1. Unmatched junction bases numbered 17, after V lost 5 bases and J lost 9 bases. Germline CDR1 is SGHVS and CDR2 is FNYEAQ. The length of the CDR3 is 17 residues. The DNA for the CDR3 is TGTGCCAGCAGCCCCCCCCTGGGACAGGCGGTGGCCCGGGAGCTGTTTTTT. Protein sequence: CASSPPLGQAVARELFF.

The rearrangement uses TRBV11-2 and TRBJ1-3, with D perhaps matching TRBD1 (6 bases). This CDR3 spans 14 amino acids. Germline loops: CDR1 SGHAT, CDR2 FQNNGV. V lost 9 bases, J lost 0 bases, and 12 bases lay in between. CDR3 in amino acids: CASGQSTSGNTIYF. In DNA, the CDR3 is TGTGCCAGTGGACAGTCGACCTCTGGAAACACCATATATTTT.

This chain uses TRBV3-1 (or the pseudogene TRBV3-2) with TRBJ1-4, with TRBD1 as a possible D gene (5 bases). CDR1 and CDR2 from the germline V gene are LGHDT and YNNKEL (reference sequence). The CDR3 runs to 16 residues. V was cut by 0 bases and J by 4 bases, with 12 bases left in between. In DNA, the CDR3 is TGTGCCAGCAGCCAAGACTCGACAGATGATAATGAAAAACTGTTTTTT. It codes for CASSQDSTDDNEKLFF.

The chain recombines TRBV9 with TRBJ1-2; D may be TRBD1 (6 bases). Germline V gene sequence: CDR1 SGDLS, CDR2 YYNGEE. CDR3 length equals 13 residues. V lost 0 bases, J lost 6 bases, and 9 bases lay in between. Here the CDR3 reads CASSVVPGDGYTF. CDR3 bases: TGTGCCAGCAGCGTAGTGCCAGGGGATGGCTACACCTTC. The entire variable domain, with the rest obtained from reference TRBV9 and TRBJ1-2, is as follows: DSGVTQTPKHLITATGQRVTLRCSPRSGDLSVYWYQQSLDQGLQFLIQYYNGEERAKGNILERFSAQQFPDLHSELNLSSLELGDSALYFCASSVVPGDGYTFGSGTRLTVV.

The V call is TRBV19, the J call TRBJ1-2, with D uncertain. CDR3 size: 13 residues. The germline CDR1 and CDR2 sequences are LNHDA and SQIVND (reference sequence). V was shortened by 2 bases and J by 4 bases, with 8 bases between the two germline ends. In nucleotides, the CDR3 is TGTGCCAGTAGTATAAAACAGCTCTATGGCTACACCTTC. Protein: CASSIKQLYGYTF.

This clone was seen a handful of times. The CDR3 DNA reads TGTGCCAGCAGCGACGCCCAGGGGATGAGCTATGGCTACACCTTC. Translating it yields CASSDAQGMSYGYTF. The chain combines TRBV6-5 with TRBJ1-2, with D possibly TRBD1 on 6 matching bases. The CDR3 is 15 amino acids. V was clipped by 6 bases and J by 4 bases, with 18 bases between them. Germline lookup yields CDR1 MNHEY and CDR2 SVGAGI.

Only a few counts were recorded for this clone. The V and J genes are TRBV3-1 (or the pseudogene TRBV3-2) and TRBJ2-7, with D perhaps matching TRBD1 (7 bases). The CDR3 runs to 15 residues. V was pared by 4 bases and J by 2 bases, with 15 bases between. Germline-derived CDR1 and CDR2 are LGHDT and YNNKEL (reference sequence). The CDR3 region has the DNA TGTGCCAGCAGCCCACAGGGGCGGGGACCCTACGAGCAGTACTTC. Protein: CASSPQGRGPYEQYF.

The CDR3 DNA follows: TGCGCCAGCAGCTTGGAGGGGATTCCTAATTCACCCCTCCACTTT. Encoded protein: CASSLEGIPNSPLHF. The chain joins TRBV5-1 to TRBJ1-6; possibly TRBD1 for D (5 bases). Trimming took off 0 bases at V and 6 bases at J, with 10 bases between the two ends. CDR3 length equals 15 residues. In germline, CDR1 is SGHRS, CDR2 YFSETQ.

This sequence joins TRBV7-2 and TRBJ2-1; D is perhaps TRBD1 (7 bases). Between the trimmed V and J ends, which lost 1 base and 7 bases, there was a span of 14 bases. Germline loops: CDR1 SGHTA, CDR2 FQGNSA. The CDR3 has 15 amino acids. As DNA, the CDR3 is TGTGCCAGCAGCTTAGTGTTCGCAGGGGGGAATGAGCAGTTCTTC. Translated: CASSLVFAGGNEQFF. The whole variable domain, filled in from reference TRBV7-2 and TRBJ2-1, reads GAGVSQSPSNKVTEKGKDVELRCDPISGHTALYWYRQSLGQGLEFLIYFQGNSAPDKSGLPSDRFSAERTGGSVSTLTIQRTQQEDSAVYLCASSLVFAGGNEQFFGPGTRLTVL.

The chain employs TRBV19 and TRBJ2-5, with 7 bases lining up with TRBD1. After removal of 5 bases from V and 5 bases from J, the junction contained 8 bases not matched to a gene. CDR3 size: 14 residues. Germline V gene sequence: CDR1 LNHDA, CDR2 SQIVND (reference sequence). The CDR3 is CASSFHLRGETQYF. In DNA, the CDR3 is TGTGCCAGTAGTTTCCACCTCAGGGGGGAGACCCAGTACTTC.

V and J are TRBV29-1 and TRBJ1-2, with D perhaps TRBD1 (6 bases). CDR3 length: 11 residues. V lost 7 bases, J lost 5 bases, and 11 bases lay in between. Germline V CDR1 and CDR2: SQVTM, ANQGSEA. The CDR3 region is CSAADRYGYTF. The CDR3 DNA reads as TGCAGCGCCGCGGACAGATATGGCTACACCTTC.

This chain uses TRBV18 with TRBJ1-2; 10 nucleotides line up with TRBD1. The germline V gene encodes CDR1 KGHSH and CDR2 LQKENI. J lost 2 bases, V lost 6 bases, and 3 bases had no gene match. CDR3 length equals 14 residues. CDR3 in DNA: TGTGCCAGCTCCTCGGGACAGGGGAACTATGGCTACACCTTC. This sequence encodes CASSSGQGNYGYTF.

J is TRBJ1-5 and V is TRBV5-6; TRBD1 matches 9 bases. Trimming took 4 bases from V and 0 from J; bases not matched to a gene: 8. Germline CDR1 SGHDT, CDR2 YYEEEE. This CDR3 spans 17 amino acids. CDR3 sequence reads: CASSLGQGKYSNQPQHF. The CDR3 nucleotides are TGTGCCAGCAGCCTGGGACAGGGAAAATATAGCAATCAGCCCCAGCATTTT.

J is TRBJ2-3 and V is TRBV5-6; TRBD2 might be the D (5 bases). Germline CDR1 reads SGHDT; CDR2 reads YYEEEE. The CDR3 contains 14 residues. V lost 1 base and J lost 4, with 10 bases in between. CDR3 loop: CASSLFGVSDTQYF. The CDR3 nucleotides are TGTGCCAGCAGCTTGTTCGGGGTTTCAGATACGCAGTATTTT.

This clone turned up a few times. This chain connects TRBV12-3 or TRBV12-4 to TRBJ1-1; D ambiguous. V was trimmed by 2 bases and J by 6 bases, leaving 10 bases between them. The CDR3 loop spans 13 amino acids. CDR3 sequence (DNA): TGTGCCAGCAGTTTATATGTGGAGGCTGAAGCTTTCTTT. Its protein product is CASSLYVEAEAFF.

This chain connects TRBV3-1 (or the pseudogene TRBV3-2) to TRBJ2-1; D perhaps matches TRBD2 (5 bases). The CDR3 length is 15 residues. V lost 3 bases, J lost 3 bases, and 12 bases lay in between. In germline, CDR1 is LGHDT, CDR2 YNNKEL (reference sequence). The CDR3 region is CASSHGVPDYNEQFF. DNA of the CDR3: TGTGCCAGCAGCCACGGGGTTCCGGACTACAATGAGCAGTTCTTC.

This chain links TRBV5-1 with TRBJ1-2, with TRBD1 matching 11 bases. J gave up 7 bases and V 1 base, and 15 bases lay outside the gene matches. Germline V gene sequence: CDR1 SGHRS, CDR2 YFSETQ. This CDR3 has 18 residues. CDR3 protein: CASSLRSGQGVGMSGYTF. The DNA for the CDR3 is TGCGCCAGCAGCTTGCGATCGGGACAGGGGGTGGGGATGAGTGGCTACACCTTC.

In this sample, this clone turned up once. The chain's CDR3 is CASSTDLGAQETQYF. In DNA, the CDR3 is TGTGCCAGCAGCACCGACCTGGGGGCCCAAGAGACCCAGTACTTC. The chain combines TRBV5-6 with TRBJ2-5; D may be TRBD1 (6 bases). The CDR3 extends over 15 amino acids. V was shortened by 4 bases and J by 1 base, with 14 bases between the two germline ends. CDR1 is SGHDT, CDR2 YYEEEE, per germline.

As DNA, the CDR3 is TGTGCCAGCGACAGAACGAACACCGGGGAGCTGTTTTTT. Translated: CASDRTNTGELFF. V usage is TRBV2 and J usage is TRBJ2-2, with D maybe TRBD1 (5 bases). This CDR3 is 13 amino acids long. The germline V and J ends were trimmed by 8 bases and 0 bases, with 7 bases remaining between them. Germline loops: CDR1 SNHLY, CDR2 FYNNEI.

The V gene is TRBV12-3 or TRBV12-4, the J gene TRBJ1-2, with D tentatively TRBD1 (5 bases). The V and J ends lost 3 bases and 4 bases respectively, with 9 bases between them. The CDR3 covers 13 residues. The CDR3 DNA reads TGTGCCAGCAGTTTTCCAGGGTCCTATGGCTACACCTTC. Protein product: CASSFPGSYGYTF.

The V call is TRBV6-6, the J call TRBJ1-1; D perhaps matches TRBD1 (6 bases). Trimming removed 11 bases from V and 4 bases from J, with 20 bases in between. Germline V gives CDR1 MNHNY, CDR2 SVGAGI (reference sequence). The length of the CDR3 is 14 residues. For the CDR3, the DNA is TGTGCCTCCCAAGGGGGGGGACGGGTCACTGAAGCTTTCTTT. Amino acids: CASQGGGRVTEAFF.

The CDR3 DNA reads TGTGCCAGCAGCGTAGGTCTTAGCACCGGGGAGCTGTTTTTT. Translation: CASSVGLSTGELFF. The genes are TRBV9 and TRBJ2-2; no firm D call. The CDR3 extends over 14 amino acids. Trimming shortened V by 0 bases and J by 4 bases, and 7 bases separated the two germline ends. Germline V CDR1 and CDR2: SGDLS, YYNGEE. Together with reference TRBV9 and TRBJ2-2, the CDR3 gives the full variable domain: DSGVTQTPKHLITATGQRVTLRCSPRSGDLSVYWYQQSLDQGLQFLIQYYNGEERAKGNILERFSAQQFPDLHSELNLSSLELGDSALYFCASSVGLSTGELFFGEGSRLTVL.

On this clone: This CDR3 is also generated by other DNA sequences in the sample. V is TRBV7-2 and J is TRBJ2-7; 7 bases are shared with TRBD1. Germline V CDR1 and CDR2: SGHTA, FQGNSA. The CDR3 has 12 amino acids. J was trimmed by 4 bases and V by 3 bases; bases with no gene match: 0. The CDR3 loop reads CASSLTGYEQYF. The CDR3 bases are TGTGCCAGCAGCTTGACAGGGTACGAGCAGTACTTC.

A remark on this clone: Within the sample, other DNA sequences also encode this same CDR3. The chain is built from TRBV28 and TRBJ1-2; 9 positions match TRBD1. The CDR3 contains 18 residues. J gave up 4 bases and V 7 bases, and 19 bases lay outside the gene matches. The germline gives CDR1 MDHEN, CDR2 SYDVKM. The CDR3 DNA is TGTGCCAGCACCTCTGCCGCCGTTGGGACAGGGCTGGGCTATGGCTACACCTTC. It specifies CASTSAAVGTGLGYGYTF.

The rearrangement uses TRBV20-1 and TRBJ1-1; possibly TRBD1 for D (5 bases). The CDR3 is made up of 11 amino acids. Deletions cut 2 bases from V and 8 bases from J, with 9 bases between. Germline assignment: CDR1 DFQATT and CDR2 SNEGSKA (reference sequence). The CDR3 loop is CSARSDREAFF. Written as DNA, the CDR3 is TGCAGTGCTAGAAGCGACAGAGAAGCTTTCTTT.

The chain carries TRBV2 and TRBJ1-2; TRBD1 matches at 7 bases. The trim removed 6 bases at V and 4 bases at J, leaving 5 bases unmatched. The CDR3 has 13 amino acids. The germline V gene has CDR1 SNHLY and CDR2 FYNNEI. The DNA for the CDR3 is TGTGCCAGCAGCCGGGACAGCCTCTATGGCTACACCTTC. The encoded protein is CASSRDSLYGYTF.